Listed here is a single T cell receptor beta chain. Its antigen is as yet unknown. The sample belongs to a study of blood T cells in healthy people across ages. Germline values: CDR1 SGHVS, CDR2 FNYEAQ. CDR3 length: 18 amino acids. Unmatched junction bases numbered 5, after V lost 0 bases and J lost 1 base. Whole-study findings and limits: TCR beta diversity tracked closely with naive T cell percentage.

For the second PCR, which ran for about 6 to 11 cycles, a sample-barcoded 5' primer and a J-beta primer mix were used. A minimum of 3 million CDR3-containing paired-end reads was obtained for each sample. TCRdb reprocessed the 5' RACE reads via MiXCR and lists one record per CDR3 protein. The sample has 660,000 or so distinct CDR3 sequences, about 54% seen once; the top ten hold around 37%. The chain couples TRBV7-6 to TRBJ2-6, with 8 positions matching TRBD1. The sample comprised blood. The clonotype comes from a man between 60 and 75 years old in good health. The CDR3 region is CASSLAQGAGSGANVLTF. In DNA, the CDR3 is TGTGCCAGCAGCTTAGCCCAGGGGGCGGGATCTGGGGCCAACGTCCTGACTTTC.